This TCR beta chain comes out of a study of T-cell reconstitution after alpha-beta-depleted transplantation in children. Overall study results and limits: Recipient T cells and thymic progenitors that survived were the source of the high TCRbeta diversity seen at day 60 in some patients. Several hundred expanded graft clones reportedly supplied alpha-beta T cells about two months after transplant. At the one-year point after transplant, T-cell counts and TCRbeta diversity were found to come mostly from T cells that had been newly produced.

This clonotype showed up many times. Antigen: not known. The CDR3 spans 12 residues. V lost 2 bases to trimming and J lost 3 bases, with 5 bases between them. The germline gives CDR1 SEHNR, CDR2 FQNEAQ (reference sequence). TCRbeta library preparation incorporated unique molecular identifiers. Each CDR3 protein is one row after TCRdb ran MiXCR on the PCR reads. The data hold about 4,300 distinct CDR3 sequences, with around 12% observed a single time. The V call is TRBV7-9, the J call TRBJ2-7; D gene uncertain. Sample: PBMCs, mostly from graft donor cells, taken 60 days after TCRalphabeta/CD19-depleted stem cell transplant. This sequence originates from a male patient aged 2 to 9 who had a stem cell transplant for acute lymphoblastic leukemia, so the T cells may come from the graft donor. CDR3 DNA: TGTGCCAGCAGCTTACAGGTCTACGAGCAGTACTTC. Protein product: CASSLQVYEQYF.